The source of this T cell receptor beta chain is a study of blood T cell repertoires in COVID-19. In the study overall: Acute and convalescent COVID-19 specimens originated in the United States, Italy and Spain. From T cells, B-cell-depleted T cells, or PBMCs came the material, which was cDNA or gDNA.

The CDR3 runs 11 residues. V lost 5 bases and J 7 bases, leaving 6 bases between the germline ends. CDR1 LNHDA and CDR2 SQIVND come from the germline V gene (reference sequence). Under the authors' procedure: Using reference gene primer amplification, nucleated cell counts were estimated. Profiling relied on immunoSEQ multiplex PCR, and the TCRdb table lists in-frame clones only, not all of them. V, J and clone size derive from that table, while D and trimming were established from the DNA sequence. The sample carries 140,000 to 150,000 clones, about 90% recorded once. Sequenced: peripheral blood. This chain uses TRBV19 with TRBJ2-1; D is uncertain. The receptor was isolated from a human donor in a cohort sampled during active COVID-19. The DNA of the CDR3 is TGTGCCAGTAGTGTCCAGAATGAGCAGTTCTTC. The encoded protein is CASSVQNEQFF.